This T cell receptor (beta chain) originates from a study of shared clonotypes between healthy human individuals. The overall study: The study drew on a couple of women and three men aged 18 to 49 as donors. CD4 naive cells filled three plates per donor, CD4 memory three, CD8 naive two and CD8 memory one.

For every subset, genomic DNA was evenly distributed across several immunoSEQ plates. Replicate PCRs run on sorted subsets employed about 220 ng DNA, approximately 30,000 T cell genomes. Libraries were prepared by immunoSEQ multiplex PCR; TCRdb keeps only in-frame clonotypes and omits some of them. This sample has more than 2 million clones; roughly 95% occur once, and the top ten carry about 0.13%. Concerning this clone itself: This CDR3 is also generated by other DNA sequences in the sample.

Trimming removed 4 bases at V and 0 bases at J, with 5 bases between. Per germline, CDR1 SGHRS and CDR2 YFSETQ. This CDR3 contains 14 residues. Input material: naive CD4+ T cells sorted from blood. Sample subset: CD45RA+ positively selected. This TCR was recovered from a man younger than 30 in good health. The chain has TRBV5-1 and TRBJ2-6; D gene uncertain. CDR3 region: CASSLSSGANVLTF. CDR3 DNA sequence: TGCGCCAGCAGCCTTTCCTCTGGGGCCAACGTCCTGACTTTC.